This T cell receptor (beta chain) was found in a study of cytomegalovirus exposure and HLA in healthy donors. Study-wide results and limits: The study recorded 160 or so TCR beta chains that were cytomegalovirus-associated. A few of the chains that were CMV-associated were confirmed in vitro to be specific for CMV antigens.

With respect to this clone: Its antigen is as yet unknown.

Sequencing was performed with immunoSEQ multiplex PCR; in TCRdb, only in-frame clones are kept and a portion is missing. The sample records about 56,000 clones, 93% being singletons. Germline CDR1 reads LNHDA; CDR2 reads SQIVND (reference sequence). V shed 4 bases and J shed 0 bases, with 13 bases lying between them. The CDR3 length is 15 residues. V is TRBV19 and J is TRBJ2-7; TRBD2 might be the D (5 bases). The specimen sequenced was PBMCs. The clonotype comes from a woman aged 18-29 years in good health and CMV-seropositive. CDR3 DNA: TGTGCCAGTAGTAGTCGGGAAACCACCTCCTACGAGCAGTACTTC. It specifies CASSSRETTSYEQYF.